This T cell receptor (beta chain) is drawn from a study of human T cells and chemical hapten exposure (dated by TCRdb to the early 2020s). Regarding the study in general: For sensitization, 2% DPC in acetone was applied to a roughly 2 cm by roughly 2 cm area of upper inner arm skin. Throughout the study period of around 24 weeks, patients also received therapeutic DPC doses to the scalp every week. Patch testing was done on the upper back using Finn chambers containing 0.01% DPC, and results were scored after 6 days according to International Contact Dermatitis Research Group standards. Most of the patients in the cohort were female, and the cohort covered alopecia areata with under or over 50% scalp involvement, alopecia totalis and alopecia universalis. Libraries were pooled for sequencing, and per-sample TCR yields varied mainly because of small differences in library volumes within the pool. In alopecia patients, the study followed how the peripheral blood TCR repertoire changed in vivo over primary and secondary sensitization to diphenylcyclopropenone (DPC), a hapten. Blood samples were taken from patients before sensitization (week 0) and at 2, 6 and about 24 weeks after DPC sensitization. Approximately 28 alopecia patients provided blood for TCR sequencing at one to four time points (pre-sensitization, 2, 6 and 24 weeks).

This clonotype was found many times. What this receptor recognizes is not known. No base-level quality is on record; no much larger clone is a single base apart. The sample's time point label, decoded: patch test 3, about 24 weeks after DPC sensitization. The sample's treatment or condition label is to be understood as: therapeutic diphenylcyclopropenone sensitization with weekly scalp DPC. At every patch-test visit, the blood draw took place before the patch test was put on. Eligible patients were aged 18 to 70, diagnosed with alopecia, deemed suitable for DPC therapy, and excluded if pregnant. Total RNA was extracted from unfractionated whole blood that had been collected in Tempus Blood RNA tubes. From cysteine to phenylalanine, the CDR3 is 15 amino acids long. Solely the CDR3 DNA is kept, with 45 bases framed from the first base. Via the germline V gene (reference sequence), CDR1 is SEHNR and CDR2 FQNEAQ. V is reduced by 5 bases and J by 6 bases, leaving a spacing of 17 bases between them.

Library preparation used RACE. For sequencing, a NextSeq 500 was employed. During library preparation, unique molecular identifiers were attached to individual cDNA molecules so that TCRs could be counted quantitatively and reproducibly. Both TCR alpha and TCR beta chains were sequenced from each blood RNA sample. The authors processed their data as follows. Samples had a median of roughly 91,000 TCRs, with a range from 23,224 to 690,600. The Decombinator software suite was used to annotate the V, J and CDR3 of the TCR reads. For PS versus PT1 abundance plots, all samples were subsampled to the same number of TCRs (28,000). Expanded TCRs were defined as absent before sensitization and observed at least eight times at the 2-week time point. TCRdb reworked the public reads: Q25 trimming with fastp, MiXCR clone assembly, productive beta chains retained. Each entry is one CDR3 protein sequence, shown with its most common DNA and genes. None of the V and J calls come from the authors' own analysis; TCRdb made them. In this sample the table shows some 90,000 distinct CDR3 sequences, approximately 10% of which occur a single time. The ten top clones hold 1% to 1.2% of the sample.

Points the paper makes about the study in general: After repeated subsampling, the strength of the expansion versus patch-test correlation and the threshold at which it became significant changed. Expanded TCRs formed significantly more large CDR3 similarity clusters than pre-sensitization or healthy control sets, consistent with antigen-driven responses. DPC sensitization did not change the number of TCRs with a frequency above 1 in 1000, and there was no evidence of changes in global repertoire structure. The number of PT1 expanded TCRs positively correlated with patch test score, significant at thresholds 8, 16 and 32 but not 4. Alopecia, a presumed autoimmune disease, was present in all patients, so the immune response of the patients might differ from that of healthy individuals.

The rearrangement joined TRBV7-9 to TRBJ2-1; TRBD2 might be the D gene, on 5 matching bases. This specimen consisted of whole blood, obtained in connection with sensitization to the hapten diphenylcyclopropenone (DPC). This TCR was sampled from a woman in her twenties or thirties with alopecia areata. Some clones in this sample may be carry-over from other donors' samples. The nucleotide sequence is TGTGCCAGCAGCCCCCCCATACGAGGGTCCAATGAGCAGTTCTTC. Translated, it reads CASSPPIRGSNEQFF.